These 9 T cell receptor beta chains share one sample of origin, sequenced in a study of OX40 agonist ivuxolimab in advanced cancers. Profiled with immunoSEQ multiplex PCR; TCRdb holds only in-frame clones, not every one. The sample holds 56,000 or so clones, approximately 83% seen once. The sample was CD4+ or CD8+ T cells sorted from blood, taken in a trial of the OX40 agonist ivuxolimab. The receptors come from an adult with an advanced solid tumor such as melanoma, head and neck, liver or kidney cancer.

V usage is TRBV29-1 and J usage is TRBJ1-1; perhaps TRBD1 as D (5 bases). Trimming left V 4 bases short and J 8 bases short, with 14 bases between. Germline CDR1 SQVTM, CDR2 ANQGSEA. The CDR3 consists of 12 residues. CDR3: CSVVQGPKEAFF. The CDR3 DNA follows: TGCAGCGTTGTTCAGGGCCCAAAGGAAGCTTTCTTT.

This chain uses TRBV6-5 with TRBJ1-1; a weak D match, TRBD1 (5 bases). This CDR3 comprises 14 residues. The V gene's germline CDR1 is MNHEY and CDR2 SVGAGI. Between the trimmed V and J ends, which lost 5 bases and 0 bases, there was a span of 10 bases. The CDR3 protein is CASSRTLMNTEAFF. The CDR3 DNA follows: TGTGCCAGCAGTAGGACACTCATGAACACTGAAGCTTTCTTT.

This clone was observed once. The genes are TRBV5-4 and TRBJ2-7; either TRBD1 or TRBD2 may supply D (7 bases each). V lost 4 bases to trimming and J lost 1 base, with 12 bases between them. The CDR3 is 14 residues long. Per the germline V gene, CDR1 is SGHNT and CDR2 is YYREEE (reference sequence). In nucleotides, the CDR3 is TGTGCCAGCAGCCCGGGGGGACAGTCCTACGAGCAGTACTTC. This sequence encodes CASSPGGQSYEQYF.

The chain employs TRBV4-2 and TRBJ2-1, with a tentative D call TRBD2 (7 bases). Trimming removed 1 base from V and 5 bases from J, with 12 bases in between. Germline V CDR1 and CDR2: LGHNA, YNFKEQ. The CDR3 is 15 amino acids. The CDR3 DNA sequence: TGTGCCAGCAGCCAAGCGGGGGGCCCTAACAATGAGCAGTTCTTC. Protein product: CASSQAGGPNNEQFF.

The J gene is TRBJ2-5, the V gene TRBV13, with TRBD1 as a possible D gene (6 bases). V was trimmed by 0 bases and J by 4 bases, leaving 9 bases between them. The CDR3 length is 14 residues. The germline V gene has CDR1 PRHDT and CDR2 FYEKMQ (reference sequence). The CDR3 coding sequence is TGTGCCAGCAGCTTAGGAGACAGGTTAGAGACCCAGTACTTC. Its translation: CASSLGDRLETQYF.

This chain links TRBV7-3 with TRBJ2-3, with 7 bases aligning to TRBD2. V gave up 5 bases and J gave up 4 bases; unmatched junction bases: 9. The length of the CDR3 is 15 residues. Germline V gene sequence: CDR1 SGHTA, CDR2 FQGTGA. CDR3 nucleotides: TGTGCCAGCAGCCCGCGGTCGGGGGGACCAGATACGCAGTATTTT. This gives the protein CASSPRSGGPDTQYF.

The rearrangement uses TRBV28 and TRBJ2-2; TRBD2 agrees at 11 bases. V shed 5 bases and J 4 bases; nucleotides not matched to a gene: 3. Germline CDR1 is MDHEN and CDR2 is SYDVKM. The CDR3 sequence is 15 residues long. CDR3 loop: CASSRTSGRTGELFF. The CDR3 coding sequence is TGTGCCAGCAGTCGGACTAGCGGGCGCACCGGGGAGCTGTTTTTT.

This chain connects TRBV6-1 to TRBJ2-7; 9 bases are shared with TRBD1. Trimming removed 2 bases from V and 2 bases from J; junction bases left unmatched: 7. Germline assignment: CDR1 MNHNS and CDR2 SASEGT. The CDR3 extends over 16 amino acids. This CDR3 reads CASSEHGTGLAYEQYF. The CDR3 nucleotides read TGTGCCAGCAGTGAACATGGGACAGGGTTGGCCTACGAGCAGTACTTC.

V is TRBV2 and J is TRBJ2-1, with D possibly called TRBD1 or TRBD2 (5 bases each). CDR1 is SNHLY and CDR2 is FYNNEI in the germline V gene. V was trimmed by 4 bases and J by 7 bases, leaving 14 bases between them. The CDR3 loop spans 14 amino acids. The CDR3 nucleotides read TGTGCCAGCAGTGTGGGGGAGCTGGGGAATGAGCAGTTCTTC. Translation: CASSVGELGNEQFF.